The text below deals with one T cell receptor (beta chain). What it recognizes is unknown. These data belong to a study of shared clonotypes between healthy human individuals. Study outcomes and limitations: Larger richness was generally estimated for naive than memory subsets. A few donors shared approximately 5% of their naive CD4 clonotypes.

Genomic DNA from each subset was divided evenly over several immunoSEQ plates. Data came from immunoSEQ multiplex PCR; TCRdb stores just in-frame clones and leaves some out. The data show under 2,000,000 clones, with 85% to 95% seen just once and more than 0.95% held by the top ten. CDR3 size: 19 residues. CDR1 is SEHNR and CDR2 is FQNEAQ in the germline V gene (reference sequence). Losses at the gene ends were 5 bases for V and 3 bases for J; bases not matched to a gene: 15. CD45RO-negative, CCR7-selected cells formed the naive CD8 fraction, which excluded terminally differentiated effector memory CD45RA+ cells.

This clonotype was sampled from a man aged 18 to 35 in good health. Specimen: naive CD8+ T cells sorted from blood. J is TRBJ2-7 and V is TRBV7-9, with TRBD2 matching over 14 bases. The CDR3 bases are TGTGCCAGCAGCCTTAAATCACCGGGACTAGCGGGAGAGGGCTACGAGCAGTACTTC. Its translation is CASSLKSPGLAGEGYEQYF.